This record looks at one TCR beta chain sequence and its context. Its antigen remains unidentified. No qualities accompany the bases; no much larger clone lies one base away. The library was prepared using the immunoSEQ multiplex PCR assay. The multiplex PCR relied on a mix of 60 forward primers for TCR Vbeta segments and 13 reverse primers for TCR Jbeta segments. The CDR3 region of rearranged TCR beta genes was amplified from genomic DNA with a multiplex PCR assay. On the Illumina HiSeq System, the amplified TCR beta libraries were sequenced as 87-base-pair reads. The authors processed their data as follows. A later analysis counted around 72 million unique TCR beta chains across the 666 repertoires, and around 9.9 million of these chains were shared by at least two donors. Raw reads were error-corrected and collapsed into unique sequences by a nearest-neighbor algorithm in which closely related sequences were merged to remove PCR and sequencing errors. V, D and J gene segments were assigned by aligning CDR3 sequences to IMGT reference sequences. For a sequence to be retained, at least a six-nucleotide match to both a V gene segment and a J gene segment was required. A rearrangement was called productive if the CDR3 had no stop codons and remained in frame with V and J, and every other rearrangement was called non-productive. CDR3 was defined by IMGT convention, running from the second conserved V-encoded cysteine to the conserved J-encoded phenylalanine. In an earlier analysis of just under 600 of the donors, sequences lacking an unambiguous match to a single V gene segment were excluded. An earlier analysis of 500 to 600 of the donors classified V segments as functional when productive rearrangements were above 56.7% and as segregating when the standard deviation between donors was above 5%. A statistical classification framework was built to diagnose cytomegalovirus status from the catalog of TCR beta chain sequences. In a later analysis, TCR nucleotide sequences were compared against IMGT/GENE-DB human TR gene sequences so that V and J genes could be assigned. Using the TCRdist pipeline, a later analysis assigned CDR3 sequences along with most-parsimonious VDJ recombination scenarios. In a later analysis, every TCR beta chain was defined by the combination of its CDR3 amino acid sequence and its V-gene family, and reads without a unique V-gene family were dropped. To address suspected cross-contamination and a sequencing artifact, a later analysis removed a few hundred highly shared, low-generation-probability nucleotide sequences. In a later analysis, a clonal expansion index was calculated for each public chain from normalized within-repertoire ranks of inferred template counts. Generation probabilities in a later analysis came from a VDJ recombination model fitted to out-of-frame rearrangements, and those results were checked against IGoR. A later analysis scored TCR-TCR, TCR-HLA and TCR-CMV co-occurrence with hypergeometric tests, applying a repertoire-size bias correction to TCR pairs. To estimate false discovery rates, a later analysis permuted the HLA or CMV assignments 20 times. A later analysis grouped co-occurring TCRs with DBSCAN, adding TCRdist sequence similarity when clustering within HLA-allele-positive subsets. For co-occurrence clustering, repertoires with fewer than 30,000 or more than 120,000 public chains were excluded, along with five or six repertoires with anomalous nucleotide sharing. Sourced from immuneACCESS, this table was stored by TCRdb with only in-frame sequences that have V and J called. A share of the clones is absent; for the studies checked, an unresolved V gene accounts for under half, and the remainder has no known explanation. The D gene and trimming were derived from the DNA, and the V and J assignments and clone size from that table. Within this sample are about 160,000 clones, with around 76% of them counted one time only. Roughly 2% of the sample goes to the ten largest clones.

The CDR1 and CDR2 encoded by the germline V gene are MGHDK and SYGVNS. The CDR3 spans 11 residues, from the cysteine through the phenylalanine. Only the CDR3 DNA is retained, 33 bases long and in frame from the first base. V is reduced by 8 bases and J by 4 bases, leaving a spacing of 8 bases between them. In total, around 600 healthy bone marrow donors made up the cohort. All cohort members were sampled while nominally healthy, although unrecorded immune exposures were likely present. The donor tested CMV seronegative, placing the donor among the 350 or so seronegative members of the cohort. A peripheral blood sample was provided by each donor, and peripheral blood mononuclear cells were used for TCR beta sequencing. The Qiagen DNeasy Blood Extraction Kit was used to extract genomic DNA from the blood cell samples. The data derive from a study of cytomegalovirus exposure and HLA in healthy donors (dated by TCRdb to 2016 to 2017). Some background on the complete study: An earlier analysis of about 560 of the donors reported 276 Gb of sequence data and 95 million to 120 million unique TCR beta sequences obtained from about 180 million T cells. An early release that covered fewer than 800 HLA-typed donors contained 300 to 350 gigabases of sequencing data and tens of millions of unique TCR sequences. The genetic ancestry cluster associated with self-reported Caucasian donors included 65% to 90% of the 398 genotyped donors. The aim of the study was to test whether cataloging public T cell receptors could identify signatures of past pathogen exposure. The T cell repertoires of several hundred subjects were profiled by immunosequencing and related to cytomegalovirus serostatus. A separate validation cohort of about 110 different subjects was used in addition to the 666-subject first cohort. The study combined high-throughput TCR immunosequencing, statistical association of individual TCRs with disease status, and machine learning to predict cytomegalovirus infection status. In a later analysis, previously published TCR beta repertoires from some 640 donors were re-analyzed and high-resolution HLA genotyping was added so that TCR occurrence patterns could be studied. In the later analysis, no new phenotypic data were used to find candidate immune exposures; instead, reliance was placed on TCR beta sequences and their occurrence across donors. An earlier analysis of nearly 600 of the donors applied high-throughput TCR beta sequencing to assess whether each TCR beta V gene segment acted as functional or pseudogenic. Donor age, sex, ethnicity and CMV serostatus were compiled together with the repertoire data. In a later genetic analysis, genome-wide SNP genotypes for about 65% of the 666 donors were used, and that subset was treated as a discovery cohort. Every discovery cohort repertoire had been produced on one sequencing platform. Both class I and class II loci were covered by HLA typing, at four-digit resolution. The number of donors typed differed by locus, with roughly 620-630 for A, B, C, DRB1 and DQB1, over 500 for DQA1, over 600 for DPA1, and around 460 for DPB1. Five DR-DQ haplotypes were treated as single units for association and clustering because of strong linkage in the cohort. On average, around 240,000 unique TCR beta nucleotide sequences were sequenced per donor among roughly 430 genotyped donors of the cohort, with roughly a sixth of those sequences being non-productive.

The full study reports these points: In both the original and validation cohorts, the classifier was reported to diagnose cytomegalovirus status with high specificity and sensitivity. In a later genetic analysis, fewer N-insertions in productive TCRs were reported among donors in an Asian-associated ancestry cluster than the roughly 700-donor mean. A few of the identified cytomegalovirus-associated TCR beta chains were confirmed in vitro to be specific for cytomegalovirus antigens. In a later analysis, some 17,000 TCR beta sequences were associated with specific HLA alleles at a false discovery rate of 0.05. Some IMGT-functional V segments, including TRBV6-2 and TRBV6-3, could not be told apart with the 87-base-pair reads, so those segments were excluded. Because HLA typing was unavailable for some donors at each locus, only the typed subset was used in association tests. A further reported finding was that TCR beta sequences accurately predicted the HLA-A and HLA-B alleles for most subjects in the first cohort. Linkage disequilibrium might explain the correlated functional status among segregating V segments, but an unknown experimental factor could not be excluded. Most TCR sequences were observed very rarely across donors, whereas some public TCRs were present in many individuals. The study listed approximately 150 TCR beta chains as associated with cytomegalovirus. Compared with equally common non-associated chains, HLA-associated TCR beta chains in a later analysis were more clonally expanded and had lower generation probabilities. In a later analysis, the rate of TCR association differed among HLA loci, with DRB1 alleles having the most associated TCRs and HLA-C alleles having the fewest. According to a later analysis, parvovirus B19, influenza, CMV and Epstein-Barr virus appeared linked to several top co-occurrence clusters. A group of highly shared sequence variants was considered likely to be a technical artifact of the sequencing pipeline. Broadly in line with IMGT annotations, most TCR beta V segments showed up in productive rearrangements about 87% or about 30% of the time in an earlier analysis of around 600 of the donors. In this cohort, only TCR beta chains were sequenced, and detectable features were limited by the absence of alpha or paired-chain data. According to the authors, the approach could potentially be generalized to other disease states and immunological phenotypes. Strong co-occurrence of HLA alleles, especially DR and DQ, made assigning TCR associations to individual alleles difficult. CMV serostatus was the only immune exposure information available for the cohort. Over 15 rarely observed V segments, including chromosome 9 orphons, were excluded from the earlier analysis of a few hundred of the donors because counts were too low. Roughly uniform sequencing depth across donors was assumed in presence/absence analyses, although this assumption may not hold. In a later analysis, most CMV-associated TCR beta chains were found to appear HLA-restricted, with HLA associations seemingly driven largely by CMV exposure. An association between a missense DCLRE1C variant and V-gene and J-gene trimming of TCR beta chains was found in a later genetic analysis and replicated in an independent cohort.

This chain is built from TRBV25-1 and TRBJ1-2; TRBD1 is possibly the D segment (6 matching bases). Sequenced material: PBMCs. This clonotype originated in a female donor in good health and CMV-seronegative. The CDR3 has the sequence CASWDIYGYTF. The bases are TGTGCCAGCTGGGACATCTATGGCTACACCTTC.